The clone carrying this T cell receptor (beta chain) was counted between two and nine times. The CDR3 regions of TCR beta were amplified from RNA transcripts. Initially, a first-round RT-PCR of the TCR CDR3 employed the HTBI primer set. A single record per CDR3 protein comes from TCRdb applying MiXCR to the multiplex PCR reads. The data contain approximately 150,000 distinct CDR3 sequences, 9.4% of them seen just once; the ten biggest clones take up around 20%. This specimen comes from a study of T cells in Graves' hyperthyroidism and ophthalmopathy. Germline V lookup: CDR1 GTSNPN, CDR2 SVGIG (reference sequence). There are 12 residues in the CDR3. With 4 bases removed from V and 8 bases from J, the gap between germline ends came to 14 bases. Among the patients, aged 18 to 65, hyperthyroidism was newly diagnosed and had lasted under 2 months.

The sequence was collected from a woman younger than 35 with Graves' hyperthyroidism that later progressed to Graves' ophthalmopathy. The chain is built from TRBV30 and TRBJ1-2; no definite D call. Source material: blood. In nucleotides, the CDR3 is TGTGCCTGGACCCCGGGTCTGGTGGGCTACACCTTC. Amino acids: CAWTPGLVGYTF.